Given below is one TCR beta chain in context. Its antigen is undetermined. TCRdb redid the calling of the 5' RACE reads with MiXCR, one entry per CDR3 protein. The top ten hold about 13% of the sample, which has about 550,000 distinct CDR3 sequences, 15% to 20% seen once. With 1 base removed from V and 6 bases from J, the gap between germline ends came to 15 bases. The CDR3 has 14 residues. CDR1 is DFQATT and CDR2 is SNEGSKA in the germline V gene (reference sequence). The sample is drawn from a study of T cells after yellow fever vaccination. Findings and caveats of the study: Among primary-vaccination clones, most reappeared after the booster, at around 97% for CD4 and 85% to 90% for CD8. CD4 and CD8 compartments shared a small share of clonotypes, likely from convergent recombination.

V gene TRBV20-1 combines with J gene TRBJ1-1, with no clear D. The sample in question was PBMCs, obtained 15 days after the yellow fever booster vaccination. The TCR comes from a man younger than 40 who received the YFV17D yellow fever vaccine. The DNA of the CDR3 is TGCAGTGCTAGAGTAACCCAAAAGGTGGCTGAAGCTTTCTTT. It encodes CSARVTQKVAEAFF.